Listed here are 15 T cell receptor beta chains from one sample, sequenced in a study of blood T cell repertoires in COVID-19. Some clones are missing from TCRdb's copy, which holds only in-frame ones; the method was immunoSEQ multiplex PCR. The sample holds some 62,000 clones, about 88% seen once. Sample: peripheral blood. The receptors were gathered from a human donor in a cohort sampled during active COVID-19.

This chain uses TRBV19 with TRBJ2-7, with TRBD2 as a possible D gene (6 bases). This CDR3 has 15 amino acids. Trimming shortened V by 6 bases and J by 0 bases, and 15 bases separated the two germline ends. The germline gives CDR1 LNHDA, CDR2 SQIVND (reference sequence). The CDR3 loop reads CASSETRGASYEQYF. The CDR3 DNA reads TGTGCCAGTAGCGAAACGCGGGGCGCCTCCTACGAGCAGTACTTC.

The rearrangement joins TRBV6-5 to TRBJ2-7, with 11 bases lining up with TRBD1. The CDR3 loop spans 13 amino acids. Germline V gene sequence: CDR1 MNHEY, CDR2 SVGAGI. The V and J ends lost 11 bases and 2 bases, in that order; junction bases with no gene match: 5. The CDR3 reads CAAAGQGAYEQYF. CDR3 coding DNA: TGTGCCGCAGCGGGACAGGGGGCCTACGAGCAGTACTTC.

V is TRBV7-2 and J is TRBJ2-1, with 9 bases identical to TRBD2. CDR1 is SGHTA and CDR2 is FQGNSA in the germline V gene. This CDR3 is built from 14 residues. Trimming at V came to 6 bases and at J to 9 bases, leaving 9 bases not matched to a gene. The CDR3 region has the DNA TGTGCCAGCAGTCAGGGACTAGCAGTGCCTGAGCAGTTCTTC. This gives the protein CASSQGLAVPEQFF. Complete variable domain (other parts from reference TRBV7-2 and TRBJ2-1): GAGVSQSPSNKVTEKGKDVELRCDPISGHTALYWYRQSLGQGLEFLIYFQGNSAPDKSGLPSDRFSAERTGGSVSTLTIQRTQQEDSAVYLCASSQGLAVPEQFFGPGTRLTVL.

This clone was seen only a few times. The CDR3 DNA is TGTGCCAGCAGGACAGACCTAGATACGCAGTATTTT. Amino acids: CASRTDLDTQYF. This chain joins TRBV6-5 and TRBJ2-3; tentatively, D is TRBD1 (5 bases). CDR1 and CDR2 from the germline V gene are MNHEY and SVGAGI. The V gene lost 6 bases and the J gene lost 5 bases, with 9 bases spanning the gap. This CDR3 comprises 12 residues.

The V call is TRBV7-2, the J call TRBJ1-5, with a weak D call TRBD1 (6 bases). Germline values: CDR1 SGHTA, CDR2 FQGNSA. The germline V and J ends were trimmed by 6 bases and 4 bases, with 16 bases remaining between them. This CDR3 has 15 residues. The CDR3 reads CASSSTGIRNQPQHF. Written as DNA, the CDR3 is TGTGCCAGCAGTTCTACAGGGATACGGAATCAGCCCCAGCATTTT.

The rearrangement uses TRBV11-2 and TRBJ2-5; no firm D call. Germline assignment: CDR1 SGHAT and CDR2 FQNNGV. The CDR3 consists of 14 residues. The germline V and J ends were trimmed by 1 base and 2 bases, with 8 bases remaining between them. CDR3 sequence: CASSLGWQQETQYF. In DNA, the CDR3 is TGTGCCAGCAGCTTAGGGTGGCAGCAAGAGACCCAGTACTTC.

CDR3: CASSLYRDEQFF. The CDR3 DNA reads as TGTGCCAGCAGTTTATACAGGGATGAGCAGTTCTTC. The chain links TRBV28 to TRBJ2-1; maybe TRBD1 (6 bases). Germline CDR1 and CDR2: MDHEN and SYDVKM. The CDR3 runs 12 residues. Between the trimmed V and J ends, which lost 1 base and 8 bases, there was a span of 6 bases.

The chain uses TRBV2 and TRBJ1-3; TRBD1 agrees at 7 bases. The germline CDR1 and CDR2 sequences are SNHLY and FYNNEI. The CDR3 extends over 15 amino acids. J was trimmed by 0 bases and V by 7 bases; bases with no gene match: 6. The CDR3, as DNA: TGTGCCAGCAACCTACAGGGGAGCTCTGGAAACACCATATATTTT. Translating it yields CASNLQGSSGNTIYF.

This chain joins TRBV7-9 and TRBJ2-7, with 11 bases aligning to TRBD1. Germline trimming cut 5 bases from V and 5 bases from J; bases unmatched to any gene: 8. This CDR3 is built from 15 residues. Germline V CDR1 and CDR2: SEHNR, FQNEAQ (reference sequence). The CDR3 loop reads CASSRTGGFNDEQYF. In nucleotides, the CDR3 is TGTGCCAGCAGCCGGACAGGGGGCTTTAACGACGAGCAGTACTTC.

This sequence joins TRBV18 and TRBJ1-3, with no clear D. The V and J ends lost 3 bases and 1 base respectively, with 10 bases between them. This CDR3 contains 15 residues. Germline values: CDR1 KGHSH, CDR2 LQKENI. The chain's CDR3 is CASSPPGESGNTIYF. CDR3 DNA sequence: TGTGCCAGCTCACCCCCGGGAGAGTCTGGAAACACCATATATTTT.

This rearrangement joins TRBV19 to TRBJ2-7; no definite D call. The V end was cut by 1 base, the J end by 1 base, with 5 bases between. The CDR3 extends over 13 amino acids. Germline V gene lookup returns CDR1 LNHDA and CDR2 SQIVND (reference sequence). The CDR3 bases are TGTGCCAGTAGTATAGGGCAGTCCTACGAGCAGTACTTC. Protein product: CASSIGQSYEQYF.

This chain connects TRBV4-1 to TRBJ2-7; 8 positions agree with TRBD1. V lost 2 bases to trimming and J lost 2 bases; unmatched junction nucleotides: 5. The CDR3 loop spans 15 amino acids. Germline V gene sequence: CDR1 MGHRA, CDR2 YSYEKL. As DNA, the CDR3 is TGCGCCAGCAGCCAAAGGACAGGGACCCCCTACGAGCAGTACTTC. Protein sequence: CASSQRTGTPYEQYF.

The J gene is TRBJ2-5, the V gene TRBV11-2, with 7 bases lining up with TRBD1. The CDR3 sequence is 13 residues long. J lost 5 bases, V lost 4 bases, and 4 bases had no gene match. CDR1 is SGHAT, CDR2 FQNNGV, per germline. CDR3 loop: CASSSDRAETQYF. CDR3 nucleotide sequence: TGTGCCAGCAGCTCTGACAGGGCGGAGACCCAGTACTTC.

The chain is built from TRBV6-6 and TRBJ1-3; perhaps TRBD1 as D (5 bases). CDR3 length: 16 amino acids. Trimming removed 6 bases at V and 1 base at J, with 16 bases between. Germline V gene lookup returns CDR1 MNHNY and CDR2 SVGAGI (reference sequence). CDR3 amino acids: CASSYAAGFSGNTIYF. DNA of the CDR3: TGTGCCAGCAGCTACGCAGCAGGGTTTTCTGGAAACACCATATATTTT.

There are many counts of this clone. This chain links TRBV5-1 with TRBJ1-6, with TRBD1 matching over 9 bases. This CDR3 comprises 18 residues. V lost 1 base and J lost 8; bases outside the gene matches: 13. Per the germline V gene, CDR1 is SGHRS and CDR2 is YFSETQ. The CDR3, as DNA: TGCGCCAGCAGCTTGAGGACAGGGGCCACACCGACCGATTCACCCCTCCACTTT. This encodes CASSLRTGATPTDSPLHF.